This T cell receptor beta chain stems from a study of cytomegalovirus exposure and HLA in healthy donors (TCRdb year 2017). Notes on the research overall: According to a later analysis, the roughly 120 validation repertoires were produced on the same platform as the roughly 600 repertoires of the first cohort. The study aimed to test whether signatures of past pathogen exposure could be identified by cataloging public T cell receptors. In addition to the first cohort of 500 to 850 subjects, a separate validation cohort of 130 or so different subjects was used. The study combined high-throughput TCR immunosequencing, statistical association of individual TCRs with disease status, and machine learning to predict cytomegalovirus infection status. Broader findings and caveats from the paper: Most TCR sequences were observed very rarely across donors, whereas some public TCRs were present in many individuals. The classifier was reported to diagnose cytomegalovirus status with high specificity and sensitivity in both the original and validation cohorts. All 120 or so repertoires were used to score co-occurrence in the validation cohort in a later analysis, because that analysis had no HLA typing for the cohort. The authors suggested that the approach could potentially be generalized to other disease states and immunological phenotypes. In the study, around 150 TCR beta chains were listed as associated with cytomegalovirus. In a later analysis, TCRs clustered in the first cohort were found to also tend to co-occur in the 120 validation repertoires, with roughly 93% of cluster scores above 0. Three of the identified cytomegalovirus-associated TCR beta chains were confirmed in vitro to be specific for cytomegalovirus antigens.

The library was built by means of the immunoSEQ multiplex PCR assay. From the authors' description of their analysis: A statistical classification framework was developed to diagnose cytomegalovirus status using the catalog of TCR beta chain sequences. This is the immuneACCESS table as TCRdb keeps it, with only in-frame sequences that have V and J called. A part of the clones is gone; compared with another copy, unresolved V genes explain less than half, and the rest is unexplained. The DNA gave D and trimming, while V, J and clone size come from that table. The table for this sample lists approximately 99,000 clones; around 95% of them were counted only once. The ten most abundant clones make up roughly 0.67% of the sample. Comments on this clone: No cognate antigen has been identified for it. No base quality values were provided; no much bigger clone lies one nucleotide off.

The donors were included in the validation cohort of around 120 subjects, a group kept apart from the roughly 670-subject first cohort. Measured from the cysteine to the phenylalanine, the CDR3 is 11 residues long. Of the read, only the CDR3 DNA is kept; its 33 bases are in frame from base 1. V is clipped by 8 bases and J by 3 bases, and the sequence between their germline boundaries is 8 bases long. The germline V gene encodes CDR1 MDHEN and CDR2 SYDVKM. Sequencing used PBMCs. This receptor was identified in a woman aged 18-35 years in good health and CMV-seronegative. The V gene is TRBV28 and the J gene is TRBJ2-7; the D region possibly corresponds to TRBD1 (6 bases align). Here the CDR3 is given as CASGTNYEQYF. The base sequence is TGTGCCAGCGGGACAAACTACGAGCAGTACTTC.